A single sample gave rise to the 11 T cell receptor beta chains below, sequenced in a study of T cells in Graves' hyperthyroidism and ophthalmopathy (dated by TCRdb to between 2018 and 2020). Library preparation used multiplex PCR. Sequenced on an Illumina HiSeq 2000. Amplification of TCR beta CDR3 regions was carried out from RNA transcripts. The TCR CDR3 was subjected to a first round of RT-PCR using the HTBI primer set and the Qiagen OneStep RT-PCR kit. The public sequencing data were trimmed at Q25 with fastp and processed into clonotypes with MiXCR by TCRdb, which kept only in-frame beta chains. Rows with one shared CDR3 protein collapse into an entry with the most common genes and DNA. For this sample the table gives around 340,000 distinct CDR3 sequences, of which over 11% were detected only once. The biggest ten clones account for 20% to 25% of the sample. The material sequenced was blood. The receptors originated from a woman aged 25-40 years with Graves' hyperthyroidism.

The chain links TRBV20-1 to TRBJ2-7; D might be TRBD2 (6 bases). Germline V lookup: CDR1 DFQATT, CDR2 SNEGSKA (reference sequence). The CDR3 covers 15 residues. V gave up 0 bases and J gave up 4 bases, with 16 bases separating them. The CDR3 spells CSARDLSGATYEQYF. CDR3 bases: TGCAGTGCTAGAGATTTGTCGGGAGCGACTTACGAGCAGTACTTC.

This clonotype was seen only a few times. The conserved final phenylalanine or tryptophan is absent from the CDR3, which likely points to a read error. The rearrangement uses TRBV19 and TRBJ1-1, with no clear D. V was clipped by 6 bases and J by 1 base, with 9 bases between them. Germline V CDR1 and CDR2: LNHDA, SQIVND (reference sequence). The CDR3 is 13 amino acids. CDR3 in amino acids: CASSAQANTEAFS. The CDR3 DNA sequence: TGTGCCAGTAGCGCACAAGCGAACACTGAAGCTTTCTCT.

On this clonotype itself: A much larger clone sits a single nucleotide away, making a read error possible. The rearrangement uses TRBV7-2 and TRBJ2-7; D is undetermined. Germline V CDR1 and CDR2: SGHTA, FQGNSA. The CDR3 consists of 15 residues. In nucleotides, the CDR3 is TGTGCCAGCAGCTTAGCCGCACAGAGCTCCTGCGAGCAGTACTTC. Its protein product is CASSLAAQSSCEQYF.

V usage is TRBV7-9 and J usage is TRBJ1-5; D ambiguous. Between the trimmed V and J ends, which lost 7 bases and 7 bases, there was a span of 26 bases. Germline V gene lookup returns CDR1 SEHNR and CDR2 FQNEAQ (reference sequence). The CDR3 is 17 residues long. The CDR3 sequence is CASTHAPRGGKGQPQHF. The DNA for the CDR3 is TGTGCCAGCACCCATGCCCCCCGCGGCGGGAAAGGCCAGCCCCAGCATTTT.

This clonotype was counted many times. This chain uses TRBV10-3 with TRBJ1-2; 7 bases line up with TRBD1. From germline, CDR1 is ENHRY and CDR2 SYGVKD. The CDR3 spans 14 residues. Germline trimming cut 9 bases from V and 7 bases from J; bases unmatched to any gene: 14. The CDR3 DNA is TGTGCCATTGGAACCGGGACAGACAAGGGTGGCTACACCTTC. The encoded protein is CAIGTGTDKGGYTF.

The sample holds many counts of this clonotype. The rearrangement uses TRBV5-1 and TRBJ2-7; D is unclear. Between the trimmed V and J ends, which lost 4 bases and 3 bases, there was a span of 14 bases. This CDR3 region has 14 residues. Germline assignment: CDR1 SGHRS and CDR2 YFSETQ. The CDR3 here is CASSEVRGDYEQYF. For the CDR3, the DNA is TGCGCCAGCAGCGAGGTCCGTGGCGACTACGAGCAGTACTTC.

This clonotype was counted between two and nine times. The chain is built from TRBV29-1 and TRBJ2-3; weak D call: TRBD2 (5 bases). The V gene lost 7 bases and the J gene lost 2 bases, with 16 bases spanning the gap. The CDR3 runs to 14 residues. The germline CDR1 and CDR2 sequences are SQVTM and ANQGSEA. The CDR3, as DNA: TGCAGCGGGCGTGAAGCGGATCTCACAGATACGCAGTATTTT. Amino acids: CSGREADLTDTQYF.

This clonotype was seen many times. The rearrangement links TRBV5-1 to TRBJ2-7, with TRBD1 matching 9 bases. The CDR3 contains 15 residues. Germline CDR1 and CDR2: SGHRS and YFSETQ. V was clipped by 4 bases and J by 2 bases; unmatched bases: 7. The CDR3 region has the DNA TGCGCCAGCAGCCCTGGCGGGGACAGGGCCTACGAGCAGTACTTC. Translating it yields CASSPGGDRAYEQYF.

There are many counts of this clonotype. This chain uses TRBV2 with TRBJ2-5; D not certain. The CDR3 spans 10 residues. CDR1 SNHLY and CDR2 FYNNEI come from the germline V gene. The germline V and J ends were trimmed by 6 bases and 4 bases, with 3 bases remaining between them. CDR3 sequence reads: CASSIETQYF. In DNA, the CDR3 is TGTGCCAGCAGCATAGAGACCCAGTACTTC.

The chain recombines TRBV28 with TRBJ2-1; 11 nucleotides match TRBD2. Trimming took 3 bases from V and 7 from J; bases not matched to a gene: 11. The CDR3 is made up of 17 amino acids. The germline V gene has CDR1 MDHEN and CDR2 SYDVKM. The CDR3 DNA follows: TGTGCCAGCAGTTTTGGGTCTAGCGGGAGGCGGGGGAATGAGCAGTTCTTC. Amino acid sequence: CASSFGSSGRRGNEQFF.

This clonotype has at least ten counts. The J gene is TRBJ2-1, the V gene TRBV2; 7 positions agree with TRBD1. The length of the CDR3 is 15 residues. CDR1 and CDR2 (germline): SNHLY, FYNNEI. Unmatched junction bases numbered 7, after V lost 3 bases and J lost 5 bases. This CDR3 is CASSDLTGRNNEQFF. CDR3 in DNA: TGTGCCAGCAGTGACCTGACAGGGAGAAACAATGAGCAGTTCTTC.